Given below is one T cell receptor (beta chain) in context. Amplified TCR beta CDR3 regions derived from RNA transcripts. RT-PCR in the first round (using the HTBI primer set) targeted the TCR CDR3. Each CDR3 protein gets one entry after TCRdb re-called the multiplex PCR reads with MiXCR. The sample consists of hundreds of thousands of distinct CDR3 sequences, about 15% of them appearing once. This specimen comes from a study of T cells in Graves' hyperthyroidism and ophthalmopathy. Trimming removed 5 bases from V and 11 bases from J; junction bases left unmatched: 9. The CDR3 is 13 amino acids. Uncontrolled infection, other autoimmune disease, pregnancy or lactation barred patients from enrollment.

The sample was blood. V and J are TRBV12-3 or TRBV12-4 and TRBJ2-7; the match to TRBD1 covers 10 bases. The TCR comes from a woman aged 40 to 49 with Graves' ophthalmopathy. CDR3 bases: TGTGCCAGCAGTCGGGACAGGGGTTCAGGAAAGTACTTC. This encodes CASSRDRGSGKYF.